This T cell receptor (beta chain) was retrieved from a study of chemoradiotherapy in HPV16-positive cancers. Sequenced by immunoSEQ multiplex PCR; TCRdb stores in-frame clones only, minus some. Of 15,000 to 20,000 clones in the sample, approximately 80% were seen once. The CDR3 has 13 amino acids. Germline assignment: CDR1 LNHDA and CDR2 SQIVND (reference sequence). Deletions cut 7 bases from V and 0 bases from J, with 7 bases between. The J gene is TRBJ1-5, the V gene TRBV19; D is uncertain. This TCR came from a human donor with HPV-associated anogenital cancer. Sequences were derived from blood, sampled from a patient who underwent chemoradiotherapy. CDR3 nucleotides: TGTGCCAGTACCTTTAATAGCAATCAGCCCCAGCATTTT. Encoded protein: CASTFNSNQPQHF.